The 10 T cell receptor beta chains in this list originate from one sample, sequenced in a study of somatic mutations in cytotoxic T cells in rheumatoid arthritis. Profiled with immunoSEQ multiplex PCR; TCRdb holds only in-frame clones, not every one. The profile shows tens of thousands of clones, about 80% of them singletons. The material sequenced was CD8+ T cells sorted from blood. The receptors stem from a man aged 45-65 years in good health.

In nucleotides, the CDR3 is TGTGCCAGCAGCTCTTTATGGGGCCATGAGCAGTTCTTC. Translated: CASSSLWGHEQFF. V usage is TRBV7-6 and J usage is TRBJ2-1, with a tentative D call TRBD1 (5 bases). V lost 4 bases, J lost 8 bases, and 12 bases lay in between. Germline CDR1 and CDR2: SGHVS and FNYEAQ. The CDR3 runs 13 residues. The whole variable domain, filled in from reference TRBV7-6 and TRBJ2-1, reads GAGVSQSPRYKVTKRGQDVALRCDPISGHVSLYWYRQALGQGPEFLTYFNYEAQQDKSGLPNDRFSAERPEGSISTLTIQRTEQRDSAMYRCASSSLWGHEQFFGPGTRLTVL.

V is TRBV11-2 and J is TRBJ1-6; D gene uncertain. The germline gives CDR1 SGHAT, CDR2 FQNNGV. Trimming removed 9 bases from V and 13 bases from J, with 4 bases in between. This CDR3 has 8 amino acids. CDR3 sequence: CARVPLHF. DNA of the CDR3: TGTGCCAGGGTCCCCCTCCACTTT. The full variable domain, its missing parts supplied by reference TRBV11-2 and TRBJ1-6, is EAGVAQSPRYKIIEKRQSVAFWCNPISGHATLYWYQQILGQGPKLLIQFQNNGVVDDSQLPKDRFSAERLKGVDSTLKIQPAKLEDSAVYLCARVPLHFGNGTRLTVT.

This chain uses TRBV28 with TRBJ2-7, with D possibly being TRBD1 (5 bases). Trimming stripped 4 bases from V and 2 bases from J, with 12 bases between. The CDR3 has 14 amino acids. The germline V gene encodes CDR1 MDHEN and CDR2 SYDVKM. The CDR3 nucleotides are TGTGCCAGCAGTTCCCCGGACAAGACCTACGAGCAGTACTTC. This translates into CASSSPDKTYEQYF. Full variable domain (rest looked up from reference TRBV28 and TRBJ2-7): DVKVTQSSRYLVKRTGEKVFLECVQDMDHENMFWYRQDPGLGLRLIYFSYDVKMKEKGDIPEGYSVSREKKERFSLILESASTNQTSMYLCASSSPDKTYEQYFGPGTRLTVT.

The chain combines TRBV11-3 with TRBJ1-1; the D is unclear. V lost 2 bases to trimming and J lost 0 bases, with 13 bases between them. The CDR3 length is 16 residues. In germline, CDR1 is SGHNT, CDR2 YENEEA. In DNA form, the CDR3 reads TGTGCCAGCAGCTTAATGTTGGATAGACTGAACACTGAAGCTTTCTTT. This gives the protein CASSLMLDRLNTEAFF.

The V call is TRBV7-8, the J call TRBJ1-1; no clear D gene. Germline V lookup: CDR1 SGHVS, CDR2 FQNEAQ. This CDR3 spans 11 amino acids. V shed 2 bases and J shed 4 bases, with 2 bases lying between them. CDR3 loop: CASSLLTEAFF. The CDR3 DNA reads TGTGCCAGCAGCTTACTCACTGAAGCTTTCTTT. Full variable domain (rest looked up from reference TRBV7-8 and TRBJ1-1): GAGVSQSPRYKVAKRGQDVALRCDPISGHVSLFWYQQALGQGPEFLTYFQNEAQLDKSGLPSDRFFAERPEGSVSTLKIQRTQQEDSAVYLCASSLLTEAFFGQGTRLTVV.

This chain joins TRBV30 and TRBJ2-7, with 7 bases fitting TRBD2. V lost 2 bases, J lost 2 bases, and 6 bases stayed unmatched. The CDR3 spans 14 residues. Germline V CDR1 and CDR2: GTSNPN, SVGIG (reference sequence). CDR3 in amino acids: CAWSPSSGPYEQYF. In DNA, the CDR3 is TGTGCCTGGAGTCCATCTAGCGGACCCTACGAGCAGTACTTC.

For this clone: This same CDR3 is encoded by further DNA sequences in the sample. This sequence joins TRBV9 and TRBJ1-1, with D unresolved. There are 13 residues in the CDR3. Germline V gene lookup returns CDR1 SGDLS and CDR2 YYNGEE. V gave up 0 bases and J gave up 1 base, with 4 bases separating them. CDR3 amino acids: CASSVGTNTEAFF. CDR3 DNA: TGTGCCAGCAGCGTAGGCACGAACACTGAAGCTTTCTTT.

The CDR3 DNA reads as TGTGCCAGCAGTTTCCAGATCTCCTACGAGCAGTACTTC. Protein: CASSFQISYEQYF. The gene calls are TRBV6-6 and TRBJ2-7; no definite D call. This CDR3 spans 13 amino acids. V lost 4 bases to trimming and J lost 0 bases, with 7 bases between them. Looked up from germline, CDR1 is MNHNY and CDR2 is SVGAGI (reference sequence).

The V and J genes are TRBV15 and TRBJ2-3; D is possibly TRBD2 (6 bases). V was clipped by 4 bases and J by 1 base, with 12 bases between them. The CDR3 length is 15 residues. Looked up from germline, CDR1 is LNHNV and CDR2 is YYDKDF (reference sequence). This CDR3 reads CATSTGREGTDTQYF. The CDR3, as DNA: TGTGCCACCAGCACGGGGCGGGAAGGCACAGATACGCAGTATTTT.

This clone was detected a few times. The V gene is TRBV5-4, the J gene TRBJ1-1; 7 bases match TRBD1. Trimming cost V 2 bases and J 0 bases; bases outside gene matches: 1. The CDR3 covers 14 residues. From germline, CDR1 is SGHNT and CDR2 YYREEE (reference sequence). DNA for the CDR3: TGTGCCAGCAGCTTCGGGACAGTGAACACTGAAGCTTTCTTT. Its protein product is CASSFGTVNTEAFF.